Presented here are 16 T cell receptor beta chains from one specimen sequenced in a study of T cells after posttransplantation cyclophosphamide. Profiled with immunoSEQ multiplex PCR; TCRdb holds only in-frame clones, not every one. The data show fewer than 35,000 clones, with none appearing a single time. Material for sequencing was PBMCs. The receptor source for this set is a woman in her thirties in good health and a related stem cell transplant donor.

CDR3 coding DNA: TGTGCCTGGAGTGTATTGGGCAGGGATAGCGGCTACACCTTC. Protein sequence: CAWSVLGRDSGYTF. The chain carries TRBV30 and TRBJ1-2; possibly TRBD1 for D (5 bases). The CDR3 runs 14 residues. Germline CDR1 is GTSNPN and CDR2 is SVGIG (reference sequence). Between the trimmed V and J ends, which lost 0 bases and 8 bases, there was a span of 16 bases.

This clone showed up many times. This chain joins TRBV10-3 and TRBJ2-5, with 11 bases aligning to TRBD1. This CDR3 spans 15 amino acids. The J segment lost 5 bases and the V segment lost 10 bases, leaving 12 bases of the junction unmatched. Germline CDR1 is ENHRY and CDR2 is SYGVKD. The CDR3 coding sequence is TGTGCCACCGGGGTGGGGACAGGGGGTCTCGAGACCCAGTACTTC. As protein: CATGVGTGGLETQYF.

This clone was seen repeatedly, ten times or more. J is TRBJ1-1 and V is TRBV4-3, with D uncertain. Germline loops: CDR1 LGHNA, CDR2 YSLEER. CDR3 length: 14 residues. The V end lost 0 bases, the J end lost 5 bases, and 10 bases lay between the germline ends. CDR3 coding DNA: TGCGCCAGCAGCCAAGATCTTTTTCGTACTGAAGCTTTCTTT. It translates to CASSQDLFRTEAFF.

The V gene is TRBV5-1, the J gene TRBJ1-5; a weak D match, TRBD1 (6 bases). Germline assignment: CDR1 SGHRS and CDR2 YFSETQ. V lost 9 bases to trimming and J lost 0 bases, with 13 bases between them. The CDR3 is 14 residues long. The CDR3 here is CAIQGTNSNQPQHF. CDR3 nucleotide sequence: TGCGCCATCCAGGGGACAAATAGCAATCAGCCCCAGCATTTT.

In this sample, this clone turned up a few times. For the CDR3, the DNA is TGCGCCAGCAGCTTGGAAGGGAACTATGGCTACACCTTC. This translates into CASSLEGNYGYTF. The rearrangement links TRBV5-1 to TRBJ1-2; D remains unclear. The CDR3 loop spans 13 amino acids. Germline V gene sequence: CDR1 SGHRS, CDR2 YFSETQ. V dropped 0 bases and J dropped 2 bases, with 5 bases sitting between them.

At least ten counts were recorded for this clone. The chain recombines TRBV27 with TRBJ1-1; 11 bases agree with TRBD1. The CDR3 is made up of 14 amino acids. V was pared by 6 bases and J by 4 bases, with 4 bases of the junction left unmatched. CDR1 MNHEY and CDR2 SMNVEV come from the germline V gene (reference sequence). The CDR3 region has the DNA TGTGCCAGCAGACGGGACAGGGGGACCACTGAAGCTTTCTTT. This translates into CASRRDRGTTEAFF.

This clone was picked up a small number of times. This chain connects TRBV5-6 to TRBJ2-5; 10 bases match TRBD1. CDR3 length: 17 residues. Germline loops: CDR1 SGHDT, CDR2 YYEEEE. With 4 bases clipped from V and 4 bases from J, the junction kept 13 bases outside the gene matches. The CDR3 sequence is CASSPFSGTGVRETQYF. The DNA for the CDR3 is TGTGCCAGCAGCCCATTTTCCGGGACAGGGGTCCGAGAGACCCAGTACTTC.

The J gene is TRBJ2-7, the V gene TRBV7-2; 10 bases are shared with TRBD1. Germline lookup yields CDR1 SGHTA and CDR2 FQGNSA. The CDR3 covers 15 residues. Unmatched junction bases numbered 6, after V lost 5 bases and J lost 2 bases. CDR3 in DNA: TGTGCCAGCAGCCTACGACAGGGGGCCACCTACGAGCAGTACTTC. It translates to CASSLRQGATYEQYF.

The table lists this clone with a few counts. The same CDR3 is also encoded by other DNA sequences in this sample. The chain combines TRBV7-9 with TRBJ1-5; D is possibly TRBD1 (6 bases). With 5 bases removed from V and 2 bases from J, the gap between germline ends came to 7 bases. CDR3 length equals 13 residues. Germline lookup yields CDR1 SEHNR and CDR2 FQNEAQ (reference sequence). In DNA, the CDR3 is TGTGCCAGCAGCCCAGGGGGCAATCAGCCCCAGCATTTT. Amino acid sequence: CASSPGGNQPQHF.

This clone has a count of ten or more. CDR3 in DNA: TGTGCCAGCAGTTTTTTGGGGGCAGGTAGCAATCAGCCCCAGCATTTT. It yields the protein CASSFLGAGSNQPQHF. The genes are TRBV12-3 or TRBV12-4 and TRBJ1-5; perhaps TRBD1 as D (6 bases). V was clipped by 3 bases and J by 0 bases, with 12 bases between them. The CDR3 runs to 16 residues.

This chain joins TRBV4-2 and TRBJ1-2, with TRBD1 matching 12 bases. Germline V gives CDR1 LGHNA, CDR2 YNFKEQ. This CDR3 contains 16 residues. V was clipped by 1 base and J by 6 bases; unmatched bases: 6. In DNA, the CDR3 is TGTGCCAGCAGCCAAGCCCCGGGACAGGGGGCCCATGGCTACACCTTC. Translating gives CASSQAPGQGAHGYTF.

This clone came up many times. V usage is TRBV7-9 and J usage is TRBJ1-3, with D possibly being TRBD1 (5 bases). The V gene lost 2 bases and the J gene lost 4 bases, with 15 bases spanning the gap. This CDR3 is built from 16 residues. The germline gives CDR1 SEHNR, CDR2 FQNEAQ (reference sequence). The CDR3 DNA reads TGTGCCAGCAGCTTATCCCCGGTGGGGCCCGGAAACACCATATATTTT. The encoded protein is CASSLSPVGPGNTIYF. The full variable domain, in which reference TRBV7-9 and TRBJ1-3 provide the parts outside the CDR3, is DTGVSQNPRHKITKRGQNVTFRCDPISEHNRLYWYRQTLGQGPEFLTYFQNEAQLEKSRLLSDRFSAERPKGSFSTLEIQRTEQGDSAMYLCASSLSPVGPGNTIYFGEGSWLTVV.

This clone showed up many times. In nucleotides, the CDR3 is TGCAGCGTTGTTACCCCGGCGGAGCGCGAAAAACTGTTTTTT. Its translation is CSVVTPAEREKLFF. This chain uses TRBV29-1 with TRBJ1-4; D is unclear. Trimming cost V 4 bases and J 8 bases, with 17 bases left between them. In germline, CDR1 is SQVTM, CDR2 ANQGSEA. The CDR3 covers 14 residues.

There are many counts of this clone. The CDR3 loop is CASSYSQGGQPQHF. CDR3 coding DNA: TGTGCCAGCAGTTACTCCCAAGGGGGACAGCCCCAGCATTTT. The chain links TRBV6-6 to TRBJ1-5; tentative D call: TRBD1 (6 bases). V was pared by 0 bases and J by 7 bases, with 10 bases between. Per the germline V gene, CDR1 is MNHNY and CDR2 is SVGAGI (reference sequence). This CDR3 contains 14 residues.

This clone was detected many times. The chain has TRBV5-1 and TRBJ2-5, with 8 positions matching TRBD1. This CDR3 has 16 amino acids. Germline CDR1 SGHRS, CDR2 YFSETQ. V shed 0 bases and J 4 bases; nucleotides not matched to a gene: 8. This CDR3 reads CASSLAKTGGGETQYF. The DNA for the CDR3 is TGCGCCAGCAGCTTGGCAAAAACAGGGGGTGGAGAGACCCAGTACTTC.

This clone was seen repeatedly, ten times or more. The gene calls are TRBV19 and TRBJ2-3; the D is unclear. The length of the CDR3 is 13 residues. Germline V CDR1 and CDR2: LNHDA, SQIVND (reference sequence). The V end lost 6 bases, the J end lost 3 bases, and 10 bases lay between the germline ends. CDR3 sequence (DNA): TGTGCCAGTAGAATCGCGGCGACAGATACGCAGTATTTT. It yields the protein CASRIAATDTQYF.